This T cell receptor (beta chain) was sequenced in a study of shared clonotypes between healthy human individuals. Whole-study context: The cohort had two women and a few men, ages 18 to 49.

Repertoires were generated with immunoSEQ multiplex PCR, while TCRdb's copy carries only in-frame clones and drops some. The sample contains about 960,000 clones, approximately 80% of which appear only once. Splitting the CD4+ cells yielded a CD45RA+ naive subset and a CD45RA-negative memory subset. In regard to this clone: Within the sample, other DNA sequences also encode this same CDR3.

The sequenced sample consisted of memory CD4+ T cells sorted from blood. Specified subset: CD45RA-negative fraction. The sequence was collected from a man younger than 30 in good health.

The CDR3 DNA sequence: TGTGCCTGGAGGGGACAGGGGGCCGATGGCTACACCTTC. It specifies CAWRGQGADGYTF. V gene TRBV30 combines with J gene TRBJ1-2, with 12 bases matching TRBD1. J gave up 6 bases and V 3 bases, and 2 bases lay outside the gene matches. The CDR3 has 13 amino acids. The germline CDR1 and CDR2 sequences are GTSNPN and SVGIG (reference sequence).